Following are 23 T cell receptor beta chains from one sample sequenced in a study of early T cells in non-severe SARS-CoV-2 infection. TCRdb re-derived calls from the 5' RACE reads in MiXCR, one entry per CDR3 protein. The sample lists 55,000 to 70,000 distinct CDR3 sequences, approximately 10% occurring once. Sequencing was carried out using whole blood. These receptors all stem from an adult who was a healthcare worker with PCR-confirmed SARS-CoV-2 infection or an uninfected control (not recorded which).

The V call is TRBV25-1, the J call TRBJ1-6; D unresolved. V was clipped by 0 bases and J by 9 bases, with 9 bases between them. CDR1 MGHDK and CDR2 SYGVNS come from the germline V gene. This CDR3 is built from 14 residues. Written as DNA, the CDR3 is TGTGCCAGCAGTGAATATCAGGAGGGTTCACCCCTCCACTTT. The encoded protein is CASSEYQEGSPLHF.

This clonotype was seen many times. The chain carries TRBV6-1 and TRBJ1-1, with D uncertain. Germline assignment: CDR1 MNHNS and CDR2 SASEGT. Trimming removed 2 bases at V and 11 bases at J, with 15 bases between. The CDR3 consists of 13 residues. The CDR3 bases are TGTGCCAGCAGTGAATACGGGATCTCGACCGCTTTCTTT. Translating gives CASSEYGISTAFF.

This clonotype is a singleton in its sample. The chain carries TRBV4-2 and TRBJ2-7, with unresolved D. Per the germline V gene, CDR1 is LGHNA and CDR2 is YNFKEQ. The V end was cut by 4 bases, the J end by 6 bases, with 10 bases between. The CDR3 sequence is 12 residues long. Written as DNA, the CDR3 is TGTGCCAGCAGCCCCTACGCTGGCGAGCAGTACTTC. Amino acid sequence: CASSPYAGEQYF.

The chain has TRBV29-1 and TRBJ2-1; 12 positions agree with TRBD2. J lost 2 bases, V lost 8 bases, and 7 bases had no gene match. In germline, CDR1 is SQVTM, CDR2 ANQGSEA. The CDR3 is 15 residues long. CDR3: CSLRLAGDPYNEQFF. The CDR3 DNA reads as TGCAGCCTACGACTAGCGGGAGACCCCTACAATGAGCAGTTCTTC.

This clonotype was seen a few times. This chain connects TRBV5-1 to TRBJ2-3; 15 nucleotides line up with TRBD2. Germline V gene sequence: CDR1 SGHRS, CDR2 YFSETQ. The CDR3 extends over 20 amino acids. The V gene end was trimmed by 2 bases and the J gene end by 3 bases; junction bases not matched to a gene: 13. CDR3 sequence reads: CASSFGLAGGPSIGTDTQYF. DNA of the CDR3: TGCGCCAGCAGCTTTGGACTAGCGGGAGGGCCCTCGATTGGGACAGATACGCAGTATTTT.

This clonotype was counted only a few times. The chain couples TRBV11-2 to TRBJ2-7; TRBD1 matches at 9 bases. The CDR3 loop spans 18 amino acids. Looked up from germline, CDR1 is SGHAT and CDR2 is FQNNGV. The ends lost 4 bases at V and 3 bases at J; junction bases unmatched: 16. For the CDR3, the DNA is TGTGCCAGCAGCTCCACCCCGACAGGGGGTAGGAACGACTACGAGCAGTACTTC. Translation: CASSSTPTGGRNDYEQYF.

A few counts support this clonotype. The rearrangement uses TRBV6-1 and TRBJ1-1; D remains unclear. Trimming cost V 8 bases and J 1 base, with 11 bases left between them. CDR1 and CDR2 (germline): MNHNS, SASEGT. The CDR3 contains 13 residues. In nucleotides, the CDR3 is TGTGCCAGCCTAAGTGTTGGGAACACTGAAGCTTTCTTT. It specifies CASLSVGNTEAFF.

Ten or more counts support this clonotype. This chain connects TRBV7-6 to TRBJ2-3; 14 bases line up with TRBD2. CDR1 and CDR2 (germline): SGHVS, FNYEAQ. The CDR3 covers 20 residues. Losses at the gene ends were 4 bases for V and 6 bases for J; bases not matched to a gene: 18. The CDR3 DNA is TGTGCCAGCAGCTGGGGCAAAGGACTAGCGGGAGGAAGCCCGGCTGATACGCAGTATTTT. Residues: CASSWGKGLAGGSPADTQYF.

The table lists this clonotype with many counts. The CDR3 region has the DNA TGTGCCAGCAGCCTGTTGGGACAGAACTATGAAGCTTTCTTT. Amino acids: CASSLLGQNYEAFF. The V gene is TRBV3-1, the J gene TRBJ1-1, with 7 bases identical to TRBD1. The length of the CDR3 is 14 residues. From germline, CDR1 is LGHDT and CDR2 YNNKEL (reference sequence). Germline trimming cut 4 bases from V and 7 bases from J; bases unmatched to any gene: 9.

V usage is TRBV5-1 and J usage is TRBJ2-1, with 9 bases identical to TRBD1. Germline assignment: CDR1 SGHRS and CDR2 YFSETQ. The ends lost 4 bases at V and 4 bases at J; junction bases unmatched: 3. The CDR3 runs to 14 residues. CDR3 sequence reads: CASSTGGLYNEQFF. For the CDR3, the DNA is TGCGCCAGCAGCACAGGGGGCTTGTACAATGAGCAGTTCTTC.

The genes are TRBV2 and TRBJ2-7; TRBD1 is a possible D gene (5 bases). Germline CDR1 is SNHLY and CDR2 is FYNNEI. The length of the CDR3 is 13 residues. V was cut by 8 bases and J by 3 bases, with 14 bases left in between. DNA for the CDR3: TGTGCCAGCCGCCAGGGATCCCTCTACGAGCAGTACTTC. Protein: CASRQGSLYEQYF.

J is TRBJ2-7 and V is TRBV28; the D gene is possibly TRBD2 (6 bases). The V end lost 5 bases, the J end lost 6 bases, and 17 bases lay between the germline ends. The CDR3 extends over 14 amino acids. Germline V gene sequence: CDR1 MDHEN, CDR2 SYDVKM. The CDR3 loop is CASSHRGSLLEQYF. The CDR3 DNA follows: TGTGCCAGCAGTCATCGGGGGTCTCTCCTCGAGCAGTACTTC.

This clonotype was seen more than once but under ten times. This sequence joins TRBV28 and TRBJ2-7; D unclear. Germline loops: CDR1 MDHEN, CDR2 SYDVKM. The V and J ends lost 3 bases and 5 bases respectively, with 11 bases between them. The CDR3 consists of 13 residues. This CDR3 reads CASSLSRSHEQYF. The CDR3 bases are TGTGCCAGCAGTTTGTCAAGGTCGCACGAGCAGTACTTC.

The chain recombines TRBV10-3 with TRBJ1-6; tentative D call: TRBD1 (6 bases). The CDR3 has 13 amino acids. Trimming pared 7 bases from V and 10 bases from J, leaving 14 bases between. The germline CDR1 and CDR2 sequences are ENHRY and SYGVKD. The CDR3 sequence: CAIKDSSRSPLHF. DNA of the CDR3: TGTGCCATCAAGGACAGTTCAAGGTCACCCCTCCACTTT.

The V gene is TRBV20-1, the J gene TRBJ2-7; 7 bases match TRBD2. The length of the CDR3 is 15 residues. With 5 bases clipped from V and 7 bases from J, the junction kept 17 bases outside the gene matches. Germline CDR1 reads DFQATT; CDR2 reads SNEGSKA (reference sequence). The CDR3 reads CSARDLQSGGGEQYF. CDR3 DNA: TGCAGTGCTCGTGACCTACAGTCGGGAGGAGGAGAGCAGTACTTC.

This clonotype was counted between two and nine times. The CDR3 DNA is TGTGCCAGCAGCCAAGAGTGGGTCACAAATGAGCAGTTCTTC. The encoded protein is CASSQEWVTNEQFF. The gene calls are TRBV3-1 and TRBJ2-1; D is unclear. There are 14 residues in the CDR3. Per germline, CDR1 LGHDT and CDR2 YNNKEL (reference sequence). The V and J ends lost 0 bases and 7 bases respectively, with 10 bases between them.

The chain has TRBV11-2 and TRBJ1-6, with D maybe TRBD1 (5 bases). With 4 bases removed from V and 10 bases from J, the gap between germline ends came to 14 bases. Germline assignment: CDR1 SGHAT and CDR2 FQNNGV. The CDR3 runs 14 residues. CDR3 sequence reads: CASSSRDSRSPLHF. The CDR3 DNA follows: TGTGCCAGCAGCTCCCGGGACTCACGGTCACCCCTCCACTTT. Looking up the rest from reference TRBV11-2 and TRBJ1-6 gives the full variable domain: EAGVAQSPRYKIIEKRQSVAFWCNPISGHATLYWYQQILGQGPKLLIQFQNNGVVDDSQLPKDRFSAERLKGVDSTLKIQPAKLEDSAVYLCASSSRDSRSPLHFGNGTRLTVT.

The chain couples TRBV3-1 to TRBJ2-1; D remains ambiguous. Trimming took off 4 bases at V and 8 bases at J, with 9 bases between the two ends. The CDR3 extends over 12 amino acids. CDR1 is LGHDT and CDR2 is YNNKEL in the germline V gene (reference sequence). DNA of the CDR3: TGTGCCAGCAGCCCATTTGGGGATGAGCAGTTCTTC. This gives the protein CASSPFGDEQFF.

This clonotype has a single count. A much more abundant neighbour one base away suggests this may be a read error. Here the CDR3 reads CASSAPGLAGSYEQYF. CDR3 DNA sequence: TGTGCCAGCAGTGCACCGGGACTAGCGGGCTCCTACGAGCAGTACTTC. V and J are TRBV6-5 and TRBJ2-7; 12 bases are shared with TRBD2. The CDR3 covers 16 residues. Losses at the gene ends were 5 bases for V and 0 bases for J; bases not matched to a gene: 5. The germline V gene encodes CDR1 MNHEY and CDR2 SVGAGI.

The J gene is TRBJ2-2, the V gene TRBV19; D perhaps matches TRBD2 (5 bases). Trimming cost V 6 bases and J 3 bases, with 14 bases left between them. The CDR3 is 15 residues long. Germline values: CDR1 LNHDA, CDR2 SQIVND (reference sequence). In nucleotides, the CDR3 is TGTGCCAGTAGGGCTAGAGGGTTCGACACCGGGGAGCTGTTTTTT. Its translation: CASRARGFDTGELFF.

The J gene is TRBJ1-4, the V gene TRBV19; D perhaps matches TRBD1 (6 bases). Per the germline V gene, CDR1 is LNHDA and CDR2 is SQIVND (reference sequence). V dropped 4 bases and J dropped 2 bases, with 17 bases sitting between them. The CDR3 runs to 17 residues. CDR3 in DNA: TGTGCCAGTAGTAACACCGGGACAACCGCGACTAATGAAAAACTGTTTTTT. As protein: CASSNTGTTATNEKLFF. The full variable domain, in which reference TRBV19 and TRBJ1-4 provide the parts outside the CDR3, is DGGITQSPKYLFRKEGQNVTLSCEQNLNHDAMYWYRQDPGQGLRLIYYSQIVNDFQKGDIAEGYSVSREKKESFPLTVTSAQKNPTAFYLCASSNTGTTATNEKLFFGSGTQLSVL.

This clonotype turned up a few times. The V and J genes are TRBV21-1 and TRBJ2-1; the table's TRBD2 call for D was not verified on the DNA. TRBV21-1 is recorded as a pseudogene. This CDR3 region has 11 residues. For the CDR3, the DNA is TGTGCCAGCAGCGGGACTGGTGAGCAGTTCTTC. Translation: CASSGTGEQFF.

The rearrangement links TRBV7-9 to TRBJ2-3; D is undetermined. Deletions cut 3 bases from V and 0 bases from J, with 10 bases between. The CDR3 is 15 residues long. Looked up from germline, CDR1 is SEHNR and CDR2 is FQNEAQ (reference sequence). The CDR3 DNA sequence: TGTGCCAGCAGCTTGTTTGGAGAAAGCACAGATACGCAGTATTTT. Its protein product is CASSLFGESTDTQYF.